The 28 T cell receptor beta chains given below trace back to one sample, sequenced in a study of Ad26.COV2.S vaccination and SARS-CoV-2 variants. Measured with immunoSEQ multiplex PCR; TCRdb has only the in-frame clones, and not every one. The sample holds some 240,000 clones; roughly nine tenths are singletons and the top ten take 2.5% to 3.5%. Treatment specified: about 20 received Ad26.COV2.S at low or high dose, single or two shots; roughly five received placebo; per-sample allocation not given. Sampling took place 63 days after the first vaccine or placebo injection. The sequenced sample was peripheral blood, obtained in a trial of Ad26.COV2.S vaccine versus placebo. These receptors were taken from a person aged 18 to 59 who received the Ad26.COV2.S COVID-19 vaccine or a placebo.

This chain uses TRBV27 with TRBJ2-7; possibly TRBD1 for D (6 bases). The CDR3 length is 14 residues. The V end was cut by 4 bases, the J end by 2 bases, with 12 bases between. The germline V gene encodes CDR1 MNHEY and CDR2 SMNVEV (reference sequence). The CDR3 here is CASSSPGQAYEQYF. Written as DNA, the CDR3 is TGTGCCAGCAGTTCTCCGGGACAAGCCTACGAGCAGTACTTC.

The genes are TRBV29-1 and TRBJ1-2; 9 bases are shared with TRBD1. Germline assignment: CDR1 SQVTM and CDR2 ANQGSEA. V was pared by 6 bases and J by 7 bases, with 12 bases of the junction left unmatched. The CDR3 has 14 amino acids. CDR3 DNA: TGCAGCGTGGACCCGGGACAGGGAACGGTTGGCTACACCTTC. Amino acids: CSVDPGQGTVGYTF.

This chain uses TRBV6-2 or TRBV6-3 with TRBJ1-5; 12 positions match TRBD1. CDR3 length: 19 residues. The V gene's germline CDR1 is MNHEY and CDR2 SVGEGT. The V and J ends lost 6 bases and 1 base, in that order; junction bases with no gene match: 13. CDR3 sequence reads: CASSQSRDRGLVSNQPQHF. CDR3 DNA sequence: TGTGCCAGCAGCCAAAGCCGGGACAGGGGGCTTGTCAGCAATCAGCCCCAGCATTTT.

V is TRBV5-8 and J is TRBJ1-4; D is unresolved. Trimming took off 4 bases at V and 4 bases at J, with 17 bases between the two ends. CDR3 length: 16 amino acids. Germline lookup yields CDR1 SGHTS and CDR2 YDEGEE. CDR3 in DNA: TGTGCCAGCAGCGGGCGGAAGGAGGACGGTAATGAAAAACTGTTTTTT. Amino acid sequence: CASSGRKEDGNEKLFF.

CDR3 loop: CASSLKFVGELFF. The CDR3 nucleotides are TGTGCCAGCAGCTTAAAGTTTGTCGGGGAGCTGTTTTTT. The chain has TRBV11-2 and TRBJ2-2; D remains unclear. V lost 2 bases and J lost 7, with 8 bases in between. Germline CDR1 is SGHAT and CDR2 is FQNNGV. The CDR3 contains 13 residues.

The chain combines TRBV7-2 with TRBJ2-1; the D is unclear. The ends were cut back, 0 bases at V and 5 bases at J, with 14 bases in the middle. The germline gives CDR1 SGHTA, CDR2 FQGNSA. CDR3 length: 16 amino acids. The chain's CDR3 is CASSLARELTNNEQFF. The CDR3 nucleotides read TGTGCCAGCAGCTTAGCGAGAGAACTGACCAACAATGAGCAGTTCTTC.

The V call is TRBV2, the J call TRBJ1-2, with D maybe TRBD1 (5 bases). The CDR3 spans 14 residues. Trimming left V 9 bases short and J 6 bases short, with 20 bases between. The germline V gene has CDR1 SNHLY and CDR2 FYNNEI. CDR3 DNA: TGTGCCAGTCTCCGGGTCAGGGAGCGAAATGGCTACACCTTC. This sequence encodes CASLRVRERNGYTF.

The rearrangement joins TRBV19 to TRBJ2-3, with D possibly matching TRBD2 (5 bases). Germline values: CDR1 LNHDA, CDR2 SQIVND (reference sequence). Trimming cost V 2 bases and J 2 bases, with 11 bases left between them. The CDR3 runs 15 residues. The CDR3 region is CASSIRTSATDTQYF. The CDR3 DNA sequence: TGTGCCAGTAGTATAAGAACTAGTGCCACAGATACGCAGTATTTT.

This clone was seen a few times. As DNA, the CDR3 is TGTGCCAGCTCCCGGGGCACCAACTATGGCTACACCTTC. Protein sequence: CASSRGTNYGYTF. The J gene is TRBJ1-2, the V gene TRBV27; D possibly corresponds to TRBD1 (5 bases). The CDR3 covers 13 residues. The V gene's germline CDR1 is MNHEY and CDR2 SMNVEV (reference sequence). V was cut by 8 bases and J by 2 bases, with 12 bases left in between.

This chain uses TRBV6-2 or TRBV6-3 with TRBJ1-2, with 7 bases fitting TRBD1. The CDR3 runs 14 residues. The germline V gene has CDR1 MNHEY and CDR2 SVGEGT. Trimming at V came to 2 bases and at J to 10 bases, leaving 10 bases not matched to a gene. The CDR3 nucleotides are TGTGCCAGCAGTTACCCTCAGGGGGTTCGGGACTACACCTTC. Protein sequence: CASSYPQGVRDYTF.

V and J are TRBV29-1 and TRBJ2-3, with TRBD2 identical over 12 bases. The trim removed 7 bases at V and 9 bases at J, leaving 11 bases unmatched. Germline V lookup: CDR1 SQVTM, CDR2 ANQGSEA. This CDR3 comprises 14 residues. The CDR3 is CSAETSGSSYTQYF. As DNA, the CDR3 is TGCAGCGCGGAGACTAGCGGGAGTTCTTACACGCAGTATTTT.

This clone came up once. The genes are TRBV25-1 and TRBJ2-3; 8 bases line up with TRBD1. V was pared by 0 bases and J by 5 bases, with 10 bases of the junction left unmatched. Germline lookup yields CDR1 MGHDK and CDR2 SYGVNS. The CDR3 has 17 residues. This CDR3 reads CASSEYAFRGRGDTQYF. Here the CDR3 DNA reads TGTGCCAGCAGTGAATATGCTTTCAGGGGGCGTGGAGATACGCAGTATTTT.

The chain couples TRBV9 to TRBJ1-1, with unresolved D. This CDR3 region has 12 residues. CDR1 is SGDLS and CDR2 is YYNGEE in the germline V gene. Trimming took 4 bases from V and 5 from J, leaving 9 bases between them. The CDR3 bases are TGTGCCAGCAGCCGAGGCGGGACTGAAGCTTTCTTT. Protein: CASSRGGTEAFF.

The chain employs TRBV4-3 and TRBJ2-7, with D perhaps matching TRBD2 (6 bases). Germline V CDR1 and CDR2: LGHNA, YSLEER. The CDR3 extends over 15 amino acids. The V end was cut by 1 base, the J end by 2 bases, with 12 bases between. DNA of the CDR3: TGCGCCAGCAGCCAAGGGAGGACTAAGACCTACGAGCAGTACTTC. It codes for CASSQGRTKTYEQYF.

This sequence joins TRBV9 and TRBJ1-4; 7 bases map to TRBD1. This CDR3 contains 13 residues. CDR1 is SGDLS, CDR2 YYNGEE, per germline. After removal of 3 bases from V and 6 bases from J, the junction contained 2 bases not matched to a gene. CDR3 nucleotide sequence: TGTGCCAGCAGCGGTGGGACAGATGAAAAACTGTTTTTT. It is translated as CASSGGTDEKLFF.

This chain joins TRBV6-2 or TRBV6-3 and TRBJ1-2; D is unresolved. Germline CDR1 is MNHEY and CDR2 is SVGEGT. The ends were cut back, 4 bases at V and 2 bases at J, with 8 bases in the middle. The CDR3 is 13 residues long. CDR3 sequence: CASSLLVNYGYTF. The CDR3 DNA sequence: TGTGCCAGCAGTTTATTAGTGAACTATGGCTACACCTTC.

The rearrangement links TRBV5-1 to TRBJ2-7, with 7 bases fitting TRBD1. J lost 3 bases, V lost 0 bases, and 3 bases had no gene match. The CDR3 has 14 amino acids. Germline values: CDR1 SGHRS, CDR2 YFSETQ. This CDR3 is CASSLDPGGYEQYF. In nucleotides, the CDR3 is TGCGCCAGCAGCTTGGACCCAGGGGGCTACGAGCAGTACTTC.

This chain uses TRBV7-2 with TRBJ2-3; TRBD2 might be the D (6 bases). Looked up from germline, CDR1 is SGHTA and CDR2 is FQGNSA. Trimming shortened V by 5 bases and J by 2 bases, and 14 bases separated the two germline ends. This CDR3 spans 15 amino acids. CDR3: CASSQQWGVTDTQYF. Written as DNA, the CDR3 is TGTGCCAGCAGCCAGCAGTGGGGGGTCACAGATACGCAGTATTTT. The full variable domain, its missing parts supplied by reference TRBV7-2 and TRBJ2-3, is GAGVSQSPSNKVTEKGKDVELRCDPISGHTALYWYRQSLGQGLEFLIYFQGNSAPDKSGLPSDRFSAERTGGSVSTLTIQRTQQEDSAVYLCASSQQWGVTDTQYFGPGTRLTVL.

This chain joins TRBV5-1 and TRBJ2-7, with no clear D. V lost 0 bases to trimming and J lost 0 bases, with 7 bases between them. CDR1 and CDR2 (germline): SGHRS, YFSETQ. CDR3 length equals 14 residues. The CDR3 protein is CASSLEANSYEQYF. DNA of the CDR3: TGCGCCAGCAGCTTGGAAGCGAACTCCTACGAGCAGTACTTC.

The chain is built from TRBV5-4 and TRBJ1-6; no clear D. The V gene's germline CDR1 is SGHNT and CDR2 YYREEE (reference sequence). Trimming removed 0 bases from V and 7 bases from J, with 11 bases in between. The CDR3 covers 15 residues. The CDR3 region is CASSLAGTANSPLHF. CDR3 sequence (DNA): TGTGCCAGCAGCTTGGCGGGAACCGCAAATTCACCCCTCCACTTT.

The chain recombines TRBV6-2 or TRBV6-3 with TRBJ1-1, with D unclear. Germline values: CDR1 MNHEY, CDR2 SVGEGT. The CDR3 has 12 residues. Trimming removed 2 bases from V and 3 bases from J, with 4 bases in between. This chain's CDR3 is CASSYSHTEAFF. The CDR3 DNA reads as TGTGCCAGCAGTTACAGCCACACTGAAGCTTTCTTT.

The chain links TRBV10-1 to TRBJ1-2, with unresolved D. V lost 0 bases, J lost 2 bases, and 10 bases lay in between. Per germline, CDR1 WNHNN and CDR2 SYGVQD (reference sequence). The CDR3 extends over 15 amino acids. CDR3 in amino acids: CASSESVRTNYGYTF. The CDR3 DNA follows: TGCGCCAGCAGTGAGTCGGTCAGGACGAACTATGGCTACACCTTC.

The chain uses TRBV5-4 and TRBJ2-7; tentative D call: TRBD1 (7 bases). Germline V gives CDR1 SGHNT, CDR2 YYREEE (reference sequence). The CDR3 runs to 18 residues. V was trimmed by 4 bases and J by 3 bases, leaving 26 bases between them. CDR3 DNA: TGTGCCAGCAGCCCAGGGGGGCAGCAACTTCTCACTCACTACGAGCAGTACTTC. Its translation is CASSPGGQQLLTHYEQYF.

The rearrangement links TRBV20-1 to TRBJ1-2; 7 nucleotides line up with TRBD1. The junction had 2 bases not matched to a gene; V was cut back by 6 bases and J by 4 bases. The CDR3 is 11 amino acids. The V gene's germline CDR1 is DFQATT and CDR2 SNEGSKA (reference sequence). DNA of the CDR3: TGCAGTGCCGGGACAGCCTATGGCTACACCTTC. The encoded protein is CSAGTAYGYTF.

The rearrangement joins TRBV30 to TRBJ1-5, with a weak D call TRBD1 (6 bases). Germline loops: CDR1 GTSNPN, CDR2 SVGIG (reference sequence). This CDR3 comprises 13 residues. V was shortened by 5 bases and J by 3 bases, with 11 bases between the two germline ends. DNA for the CDR3: TGTGCCTGGGCGGGACAAATCAATCAGCCCCAGCATTTT. Translated, it gives CAWAGQINQPQHF.

The V gene is TRBV12-3 or TRBV12-4, the J gene TRBJ2-5; tentative D call: TRBD1 (5 bases). The ends were cut back, 7 bases at V and 3 bases at J, with 12 bases in the middle. There are 13 residues in the CDR3. The CDR3 DNA is TGTGCCAGCACCTGGGGCGGTAAAGAGACCCAGTACTTC. Encoded protein: CASTWGGKETQYF.

The rearrangement links TRBV5-1 to TRBJ2-5, with TRBD1 matching over 9 bases. This CDR3 is built from 15 residues. V lost 0 bases to trimming and J lost 2 bases; unmatched junction nucleotides: 2. Germline V gives CDR1 SGHRS, CDR2 YFSETQ. In DNA, the CDR3 is TGCGCCAGCAGCTTGGACAGGGGGCGGCAAGAGACCCAGTACTTC. This codes for CASSLDRGRQETQYF.

CDR3 region: CASSNGQGGNNQPQHF. CDR3 nucleotide sequence: TGTGCCAGCAGCAACGGACAGGGAGGGAACAATCAGCCCCAGCATTTT. The V gene is TRBV21-1, the J gene TRBJ1-5; the listed D gene, TRBD1, was not tested against the DNA. TRBV21-1 is labeled a pseudogene. The CDR3 covers 16 residues.